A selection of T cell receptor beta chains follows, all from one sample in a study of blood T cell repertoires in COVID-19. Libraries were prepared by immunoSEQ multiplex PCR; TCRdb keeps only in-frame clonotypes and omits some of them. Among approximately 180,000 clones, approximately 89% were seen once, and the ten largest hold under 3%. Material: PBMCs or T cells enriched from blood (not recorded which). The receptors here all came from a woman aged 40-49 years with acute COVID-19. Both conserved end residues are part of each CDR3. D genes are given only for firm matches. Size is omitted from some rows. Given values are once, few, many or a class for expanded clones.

CDR3aa: CASSLTSGVRYEQYF
CDR3nt: TGTGCCAGCTCACTTACTAGCGGGGTGCGCTACGAGCAGTACTTC
abundance: -
d_gene: TRBD2
j_gene: TRBJ2-7
v_gene: TRBV18

CDR3aa: CASSPDGTGGLEAFF
CDR3nt: TGTGCCAGCTCCCCAGATGGGACAGGGGGCCTTGAAGCTTTCTTT
abundance: -
d_gene: TRBD1
j_gene: TRBJ1-1
v_gene: TRBV18

CDR3aa: CASSPGSGVSDTQYF
CDR3nt: TGTGCCAGCAGCCCCGGATCGGGTGTTTCTGATACGCAGTATTTT
abundance: -
d_gene: -
j_gene: TRBJ2-3
v_gene: TRBV7-6

CDR3aa: CASSPRPKGDGYTF
CDR3nt: TGTGCCAGCAGCCCAAGACCGAAGGGAGATGGCTACACCTTC
abundance: -
d_gene: -
j_gene: TRBJ1-2
v_gene: TRBV5-4

CDR3aa: CASSLAGTGVTHKNNNEQFF
CDR3nt: TGTGCCAGCAGCTTAGCTGGGACAGGGGTGACGCACAAGAACAACAATGAGCAGTTCTTC
abundance: -
d_gene: TRBD1
j_gene: TRBJ2-1
v_gene: TRBV7-2

CDR3aa: CASSQVSDRFFF
CDR3nt: TGCGCCAGCAGCCAAGTCTCGGACAGGTTTTTCTTC
abundance: -
d_gene: TRBD1
j_gene: TRBJ1-2
v_gene: TRBV4-1

CDR3aa: CASSIVGVNTEAFF
CDR3nt: TGTGCCAGTAGTATAGTCGGGGTGAACACTGAAGCTTTCTTT
abundance: -
d_gene: -
j_gene: TRBJ1-1
v_gene: TRBV19

CDR3aa: CATSEQGADTQYF
CDR3nt: TGTGCCACCAGTGAGCAGGGGGCAGATACGCAGTATTTT
abundance: -
d_gene: TRBD1
j_gene: TRBJ2-3
v_gene: TRBV24-1

CDR3aa: CARGQQSANYGYTF
CDR3nt: TGTGCCAGGGGACAGCAATCAGCTAACTATGGCTACACCTTC
abundance: -
d_gene: TRBD1
j_gene: TRBJ1-2
v_gene: TRBV6-9

CDR3aa: CASAPPGGRIQYF
CDR3nt: TGTGCCAGCGCCCCCCCCGGAGGAAGGATCCAGTACTTC
abundance: -
d_gene: -
j_gene: TRBJ2-5
v_gene: TRBV2

CDR3aa: CASSPFGLAGGPEETQYF
CDR3nt: TGTGCCAGCTCACCCTTCGGACTAGCGGGAGGGCCGGAGGAGACCCAGTACTTC
abundance: -
d_gene: TRBD2
j_gene: TRBJ2-5
v_gene: TRBV18

CDR3aa: CATTLTGATYGYTF
CDR3nt: TGTGCCACCACTCTAACAGGGGCGACCTATGGCTACACCTTC
abundance: -
d_gene: TRBD1
j_gene: TRBJ1-2
v_gene: TRBV2

CDR3aa: CASDPGQEINQPQHF
CDR3nt: TGCGCCAGCGATCCGGGACAGGAGATCAATCAGCCCCAGCATTTT
abundance: -
d_gene: TRBD1
j_gene: TRBJ1-5
v_gene: TRBV10-1

CDR3aa: CASSDPKGEREGQPQHF
CDR3nt: TGTGCCAGCAGTGACCCTAAGGGAGAAAGGGAGGGTCAGCCCCAGCATTTT
abundance: -
d_gene: -
j_gene: TRBJ1-5
v_gene: TRBV6-4

CDR3aa: CASSNRLASGTGELFF
CDR3nt: TGTGCCAGCAGCAACCGACTAGCCTCGGGCACCGGGGAGCTGTTTTTT
abundance: -
d_gene: TRBD2
j_gene: TRBJ2-2
v_gene: TRBV7-9

CDR3aa: CASSLHRNTEAFF
CDR3nt: TGTGCCAGCAGCCTACACCGGAACACTGAAGCTTTCTTT
abundance: -
d_gene: -
j_gene: TRBJ1-1
v_gene: TRBV14

CDR3aa: CASRPTGMNYGYTF
CDR3nt: TGTGCCAGCAGACCGACAGGGATGAATTATGGCTACACCTTC
abundance: -
d_gene: TRBD1
j_gene: TRBJ1-2
v_gene: TRBV6-5

CDR3aa: CASSLGQDREAFF
CDR3nt: TGTGCCAGCAGCTTGGGACAAGACCGTGAAGCTTTCTTT
abundance: -
d_gene: -
j_gene: TRBJ1-1
v_gene: TRBV7-3

CDR3aa: CASSPGGAVDEKLFF
CDR3nt: TGTGCCAGCAGCCCGGGGGGGGCGGTCGATGAAAAACTGTTTTTT
abundance: -
d_gene: -
j_gene: TRBJ1-4
v_gene: TRBV7-9

CDR3aa: CAWSGSSGYFYEQYF
CDR3nt: TGTGCCTGGAGTGGGTCTAGCGGATACTTTTACGAGCAGTACTTC
abundance: -
d_gene: TRBD2
j_gene: TRBJ2-7
v_gene: TRBV30

CDR3aa: CASSLMGGATEAFF
CDR3nt: TGTGCCAGCAGCTTAATGGGGGGGGCCACTGAAGCTTTCTTT
abundance: -
d_gene: -
j_gene: TRBJ1-1
v_gene: TRBV7-2

CDR3aa: CASSLVQANREQYF
CDR3nt: TGTGCCAGCAGCTTAGTACAGGCGAATAGGGAGCAGTACTTC
abundance: -
d_gene: -
j_gene: TRBJ2-7
v_gene: TRBV11-2

CDR3aa: CASSPSETQYF
CDR3nt: TGTGCCAGCTCACCATCGGAGACCCAGTACTTC
abundance: -
d_gene: -
j_gene: TRBJ2-5
v_gene: TRBV18

CDR3aa: CASSQGGNNSPLHF
CDR3nt: TGTGCCAGCAGCCAGGGAGGGAATAATTCACCCCTCCACTTT
abundance: medium-sized
d_gene: -
j_gene: TRBJ1-6
v_gene: TRBV14

CDR3aa: CASSFGDTEAFF
CDR3nt: TGTGCCAGCAGCTTCGGGGACACTGAAGCTTTCTTT
abundance: -
d_gene: -
j_gene: TRBJ1-1
v_gene: TRBV5-6

CDR3aa: CASSLQLGPEITYEQYF
CDR3nt: TGTGCCAGCAGCTTACAATTGGGGCCAGAAATTACCTACGAGCAGTACTTC
abundance: -
d_gene: -
j_gene: TRBJ2-7
v_gene: TRBV5-6

CDR3aa: CASSQANLNRVVETQYF
CDR3nt: TGTGCCAGCAGCCAAGCAAACCTAAACAGGGTCGTAGAGACCCAGTACTTC
abundance: -
d_gene: -
j_gene: TRBJ2-5
v_gene: TRBV14

CDR3aa: CASSFSGGSTDTQYF
CDR3nt: TGTGCCAGCAGCTTTTCGGGGGGGAGCACAGATACGCAGTATTTT
abundance: -
d_gene: TRBD2
j_gene: TRBJ2-3
v_gene: TRBV11-3

CDR3aa: CASSQTKTRLAGGYNEQFF
CDR3nt: TGTGCCAGCAGTCAAACCAAAACAAGACTAGCGGGAGGGTACAATGAGCAGTTCTTC
abundance: -
d_gene: TRBD2
j_gene: TRBJ2-1
v_gene: TRBV6-6

CDR3aa: CASSELRLNNNQPQHF
CDR3nt: TGTGCCAGCAGTGAACTGAGACTTAACAATAATCAGCCCCAGCATTTT
abundance: -
d_gene: -
j_gene: TRBJ1-5
v_gene: TRBV6-1

CDR3aa: CASSEFRGRDFGEKLFF
CDR3nt: TGTGCCAGCAGTGAATTCAGGGGCCGAGACTTCGGGGAAAAACTGTTTTTT
abundance: -
d_gene: -
j_gene: TRBJ1-4
v_gene: TRBV2

CDR3aa: CASSLNGQEQYF
CDR3nt: TGTGCCAGCAGCCTTAACGGACAGGAGCAGTACTTC
abundance: -
d_gene: -
j_gene: TRBJ2-7
v_gene: TRBV7-3

CDR3aa: CATAGTGVYGYTF
CDR3nt: TGTGCCACTGCCGGGACAGGGGTCTATGGCTACACCTTC
abundance: once
d_gene: TRBD1
j_gene: TRBJ1-2
v_gene: TRBV6-5

CDR3aa: CASSQDSGFQETQYF
CDR3nt: TGCGCCAGCAGCCAAGATTCGGGTTTTCAAGAGACCCAGTACTTC
abundance: few
d_gene: -
j_gene: TRBJ2-5
v_gene: TRBV4-1

CDR3aa: CASSISTGSSYNEQFF
CDR3nt: TGTGCCAGTAGTATATCGACAGGCAGCTCCTACAATGAGCAGTTCTTC
abundance: -
d_gene: -
j_gene: TRBJ2-1
v_gene: TRBV19

CDR3aa: CASSPPSRGQGPQETQYF
CDR3nt: TGTGCCAGCTCACCACCCTCTCGGGGACAGGGCCCCCAGGAGACCCAGTACTTC
abundance: -
d_gene: TRBD1
j_gene: TRBJ2-5
v_gene: TRBV18

CDR3aa: CASRLAGGTEAFF
CDR3nt: TGCGCCAGCAGATTGGCCGGGGGGACTGAAGCTTTCTTT
abundance: -
d_gene: -
j_gene: TRBJ1-1
v_gene: TRBV5-1

CDR3aa: CASSLAGGTGELFF
CDR3nt: TGTGCCAGCAGCTTAGCGGGGGGCACCGGGGAGCTGTTTTTT
abundance: -
d_gene: TRBD2
j_gene: TRBJ2-2
v_gene: TRBV5-4

CDR3aa: CASRGQGAGNTIYF
CDR3nt: TGTGCCAGCAGAGGACAGGGGGCGGGAAACACCATATATTTT
abundance: -
d_gene: TRBD1
j_gene: TRBJ1-3
v_gene: TRBV28

CDR3aa: CASMGGQGAGEQFF
CDR3nt: TGTGCCAGTATGGGCGGACAGGGGGCAGGTGAGCAGTTCTTC
abundance: -
d_gene: TRBD1
j_gene: TRBJ2-1
v_gene: TRBV19